The 2 T cell receptor beta chains below come from one sample, sequenced in a study of identical twins' blood T cells. MiXCR, run by TCRdb on the 5' RACE reads, gives a single entry per CDR3 protein. The sample gives 350,000 to 400,000 distinct CDR3 sequences, over 25% of which show up once; 6% to 7% is in the top ten. Sequencing input: PBMCs. The receptors were gathered from a woman aged 18 to 55 in good health.

This clonotype has a handful of counts. V and J are TRBV29-1 and TRBJ2-2; D may be TRBD2 (7 bases). V was pared by 1 base and J by 5 bases, with 17 bases between. The CDR3 loop spans 16 amino acids. Per germline, CDR1 SQVTM and CDR2 ANQGSEA. Here the CDR3 DNA reads TGCAGCGTTGAAGTTACAGGGAGGGTTGGTACCGGGGAGCTGTTTTTT. Encoded protein: CSVEVTGRVGTGELFF.

The rearrangement uses TRBV29-1 and TRBJ1-1, with 9 bases lining up with TRBD1. The trim removed 4 bases at V and 7 bases at J, leaving 13 bases unmatched. The CDR3 spans 15 residues. The germline V gene has CDR1 SQVTM and CDR2 ANQGSEA. As DNA, the CDR3 is TGCAGCGTTGGGGTGGACAGGGGCCTTGTTGGTGAAGCTTTCTTT. This encodes CSVGVDRGLVGEAFF.